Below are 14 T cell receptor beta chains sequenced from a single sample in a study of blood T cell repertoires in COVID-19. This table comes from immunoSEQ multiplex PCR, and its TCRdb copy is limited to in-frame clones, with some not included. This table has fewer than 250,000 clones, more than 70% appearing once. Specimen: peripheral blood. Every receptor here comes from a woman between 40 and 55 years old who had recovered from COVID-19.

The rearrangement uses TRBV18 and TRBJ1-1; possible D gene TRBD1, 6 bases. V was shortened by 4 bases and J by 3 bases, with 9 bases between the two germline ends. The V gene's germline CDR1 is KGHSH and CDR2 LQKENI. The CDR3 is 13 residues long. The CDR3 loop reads CASSRTADTEAFF. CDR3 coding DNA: TGTGCCAGCTCACGGACAGCCGACACTGAAGCTTTCTTT.

This CDR3 reads CASYPGDHNTGELFF. The CDR3 DNA reads as TGTGCCAGCTACCCAGGGGACCATAACACCGGGGAGCTGTTTTTT. This chain joins TRBV28 and TRBJ2-2; tentative D call: TRBD1 (6 bases). Between the trimmed V and J ends, which lost 8 bases and 2 bases, there was a span of 15 bases. CDR3 length: 15 amino acids. The germline CDR1 and CDR2 sequences are MDHEN and SYDVKM.

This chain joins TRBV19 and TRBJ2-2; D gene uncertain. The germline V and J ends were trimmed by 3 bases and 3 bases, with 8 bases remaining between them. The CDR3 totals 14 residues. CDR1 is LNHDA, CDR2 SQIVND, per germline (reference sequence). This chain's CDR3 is CASSIPGDTGELFF. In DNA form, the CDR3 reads TGTGCCAGTAGTATCCCTGGAGACACCGGGGAGCTGTTTTTT.

As DNA, the CDR3 is TGTGCCAGCTCCCTGACAGGGCCCGGGGATTCACCCCTCCACTTT. It specifies CASSLTGPGDSPLHF. J is TRBJ1-6 and V is TRBV18; 7 bases align to TRBD1. Trimming cost V 6 bases and J 8 bases; bases outside gene matches: 10. CDR1 and CDR2 (germline): KGHSH, LQKENI. The length of the CDR3 is 15 residues. Full variable domain (missing parts from reference TRBV18 and TRBJ1-6): NAGVMQNPRHLVRRRGQEARLRCSPMKGHSHVYWYRQLPEEGLKFMVYLQKENIIDESGMPKERFSAEFPKEGPSILRIQQVVRGDSAAYFCASSLTGPGDSPLHFGNGTRLTVT.

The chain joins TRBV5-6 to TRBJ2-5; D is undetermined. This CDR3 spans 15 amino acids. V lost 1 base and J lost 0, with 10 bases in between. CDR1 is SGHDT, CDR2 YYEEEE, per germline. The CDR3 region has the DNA TGTGCCAGCAGCTTGACTGGGCACAACCAAGAGACCCAGTACTTC. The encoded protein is CASSLTGHNQETQYF. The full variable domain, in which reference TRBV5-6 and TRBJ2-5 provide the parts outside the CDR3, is DAGVTQSPTHLIKTRGQQVTLRCSPKSGHDTVSWYQQALGQGPQFIFQYYEEEERQRGNFPDRFSGHQFPNYSSELNVNALLLGDSALYLCASSLTGHNQETQYFGPGTRLLVL.

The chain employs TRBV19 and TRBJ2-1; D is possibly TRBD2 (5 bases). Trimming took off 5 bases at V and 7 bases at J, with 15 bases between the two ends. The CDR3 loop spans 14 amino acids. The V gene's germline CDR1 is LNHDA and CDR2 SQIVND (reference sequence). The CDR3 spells CASSHPGLTNEQFF. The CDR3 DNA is TGTGCCAGTAGTCATCCAGGACTTACGAATGAGCAGTTCTTC.

The CDR3 spells CASSLGAGPNTGELFF. Written as DNA, the CDR3 is TGTGCCAGCAGCTTAGGGGCGGGGCCGAACACCGGGGAGCTGTTTTTT. This chain links TRBV11-2 with TRBJ2-2, with D possibly TRBD2 on 6 matching bases. V dropped 1 base and J dropped 0 bases, with 9 bases sitting between them. The CDR3 totals 16 residues. Germline CDR1 SGHAT, CDR2 FQNNGV. The whole variable domain, remainder taken from reference TRBV11-2 and TRBJ2-2, is EAGVAQSPRYKIIEKRQSVAFWCNPISGHATLYWYQQILGQGPKLLIQFQNNGVVDDSQLPKDRFSAERLKGVDSTLKIQPAKLEDSAVYLCASSLGAGPNTGELFFGEGSRLTVL.

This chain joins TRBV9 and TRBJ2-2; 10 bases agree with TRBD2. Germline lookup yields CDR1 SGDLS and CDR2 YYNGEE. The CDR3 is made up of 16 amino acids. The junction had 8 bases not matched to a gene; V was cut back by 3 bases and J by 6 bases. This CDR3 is CASSGGSSGGAGELFF. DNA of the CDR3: TGTGCCAGCAGCGGAGGTTCTAGCGGGGGTGCCGGGGAGCTGTTTTTT.

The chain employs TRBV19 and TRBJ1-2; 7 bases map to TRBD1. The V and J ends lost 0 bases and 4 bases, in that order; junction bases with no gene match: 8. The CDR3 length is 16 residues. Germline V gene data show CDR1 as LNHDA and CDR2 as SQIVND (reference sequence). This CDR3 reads CASSIDGSGQIYGYTF. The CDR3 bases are TGTGCCAGTAGTATAGATGGTTCGGGACAGATCTATGGCTACACCTTC. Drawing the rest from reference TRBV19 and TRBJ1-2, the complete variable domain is DGGITQSPKYLFRKEGQNVTLSCEQNLNHDAMYWYRQDPGQGLRLIYYSQIVNDFQKGDIAEGYSVSREKKESFPLTVTSAQKNPTAFYLCASSIDGSGQIYGYTFGSGTRLTVV.

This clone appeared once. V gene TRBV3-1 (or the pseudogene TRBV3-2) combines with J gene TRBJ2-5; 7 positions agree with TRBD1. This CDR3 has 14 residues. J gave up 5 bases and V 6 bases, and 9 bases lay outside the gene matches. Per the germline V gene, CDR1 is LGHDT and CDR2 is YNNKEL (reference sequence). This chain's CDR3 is CASSFGTRGETQYF. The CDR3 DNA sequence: TGTGCCAGCAGTTTCGGGACCAGGGGGGAGACCCAGTACTTC.

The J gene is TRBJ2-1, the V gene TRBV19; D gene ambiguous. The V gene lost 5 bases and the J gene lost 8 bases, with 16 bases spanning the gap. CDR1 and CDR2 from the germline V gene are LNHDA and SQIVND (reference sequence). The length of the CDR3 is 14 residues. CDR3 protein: CASSVVAIHDEQFF. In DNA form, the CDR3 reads TGTGCCAGTAGTGTAGTAGCCATTCACGATGAGCAGTTCTTC.

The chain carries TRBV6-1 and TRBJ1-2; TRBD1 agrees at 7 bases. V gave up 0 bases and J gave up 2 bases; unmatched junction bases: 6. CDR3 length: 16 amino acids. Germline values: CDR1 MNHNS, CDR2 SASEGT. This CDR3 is CASSEARGALNYGYTF. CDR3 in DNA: TGTGCCAGCAGTGAAGCCAGGGGGGCACTCAACTATGGCTACACCTTC.

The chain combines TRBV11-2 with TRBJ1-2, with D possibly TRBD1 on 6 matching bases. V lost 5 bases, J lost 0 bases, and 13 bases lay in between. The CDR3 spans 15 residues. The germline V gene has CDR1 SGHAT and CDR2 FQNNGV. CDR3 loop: CASSTRTVSNYGYTF. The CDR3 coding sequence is TGTGCCAGCAGCACCCGGACAGTTTCTAACTATGGCTACACCTTC. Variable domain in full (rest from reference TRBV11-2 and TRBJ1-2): EAGVAQSPRYKIIEKRQSVAFWCNPISGHATLYWYQQILGQGPKLLIQFQNNGVVDDSQLPKDRFSAERLKGVDSTLKIQPAKLEDSAVYLCASSTRTVSNYGYTFGSGTRLTVV.

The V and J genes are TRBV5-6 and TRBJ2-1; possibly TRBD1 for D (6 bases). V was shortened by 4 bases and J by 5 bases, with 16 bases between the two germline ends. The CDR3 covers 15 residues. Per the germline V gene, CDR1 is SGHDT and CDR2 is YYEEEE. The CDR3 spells CASSPTGSDNNEQFF. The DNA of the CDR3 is TGTGCCAGCAGCCCGACAGGCTCCGACAACAATGAGCAGTTCTTC.